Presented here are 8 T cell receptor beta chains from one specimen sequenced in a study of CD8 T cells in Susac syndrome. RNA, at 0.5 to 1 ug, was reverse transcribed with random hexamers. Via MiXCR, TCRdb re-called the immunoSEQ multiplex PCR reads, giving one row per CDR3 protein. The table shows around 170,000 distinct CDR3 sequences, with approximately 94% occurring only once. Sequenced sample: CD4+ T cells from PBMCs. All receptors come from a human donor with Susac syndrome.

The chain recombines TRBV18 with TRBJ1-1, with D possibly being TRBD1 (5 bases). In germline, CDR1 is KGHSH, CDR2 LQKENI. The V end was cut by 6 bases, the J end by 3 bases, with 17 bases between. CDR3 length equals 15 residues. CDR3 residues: CASSPRGARDTEAFF. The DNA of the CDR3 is TGTGCCAGCTCGCCTCGCGGGGCGCGGGACACTGAAGCTTTCTTT.

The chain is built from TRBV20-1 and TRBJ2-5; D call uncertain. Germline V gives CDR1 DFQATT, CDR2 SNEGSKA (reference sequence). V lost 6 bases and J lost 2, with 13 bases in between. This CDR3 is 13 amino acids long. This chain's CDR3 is CSAPGRRQETQYF. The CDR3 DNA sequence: TGCAGTGCCCCCGGCCGGAGACAAGAGACCCAGTACTTC.

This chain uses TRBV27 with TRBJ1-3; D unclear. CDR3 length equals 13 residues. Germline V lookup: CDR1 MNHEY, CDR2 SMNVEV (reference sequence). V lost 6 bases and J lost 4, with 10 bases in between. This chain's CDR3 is CASRLRTGNTIYF. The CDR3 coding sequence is TGTGCCAGCAGATTACGCACAGGAAACACCATATATTTT.

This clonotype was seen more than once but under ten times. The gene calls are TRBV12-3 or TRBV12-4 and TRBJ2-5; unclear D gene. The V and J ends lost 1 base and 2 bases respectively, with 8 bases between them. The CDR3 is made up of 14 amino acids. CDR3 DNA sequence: TGTGCCAGCAGTTTAGGCGGCACTCAAGAGACCCAGTACTTC. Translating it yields CASSLGGTQETQYF.

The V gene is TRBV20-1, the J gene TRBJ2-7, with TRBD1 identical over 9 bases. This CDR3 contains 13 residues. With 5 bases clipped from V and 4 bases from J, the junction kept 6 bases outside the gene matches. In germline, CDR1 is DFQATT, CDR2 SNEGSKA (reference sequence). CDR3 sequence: CSARVGTGYEQYF. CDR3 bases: TGCAGTGCTCGAGTGGGGACAGGGTACGAGCAGTACTTC.

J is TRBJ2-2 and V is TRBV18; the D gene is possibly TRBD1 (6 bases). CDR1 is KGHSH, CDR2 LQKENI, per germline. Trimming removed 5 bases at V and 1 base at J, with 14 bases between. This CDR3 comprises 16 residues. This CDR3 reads CASSSPTGKNTGELFF. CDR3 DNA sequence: TGTGCCAGCTCATCTCCGACAGGAAAGAACACCGGGGAGCTGTTTTTT. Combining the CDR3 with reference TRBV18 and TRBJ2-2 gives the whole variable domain NAGVMQNPRHLVRRRGQEARLRCSPMKGHSHVYWYRQLPEEGLKFMVYLQKENIIDESGMPKERFSAEFPKEGPSILRIQQVVRGDSAAYFCASSSPTGKNTGELFFGEGSRLTVL.

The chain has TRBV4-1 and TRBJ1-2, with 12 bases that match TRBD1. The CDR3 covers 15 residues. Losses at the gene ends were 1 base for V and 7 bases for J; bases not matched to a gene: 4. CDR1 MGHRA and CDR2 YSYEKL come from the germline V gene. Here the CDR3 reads CASSQAGTGGLGYTF. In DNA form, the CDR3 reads TGCGCCAGCAGCCAAGCCGGGACAGGGGGCCTTGGCTACACCTTC.

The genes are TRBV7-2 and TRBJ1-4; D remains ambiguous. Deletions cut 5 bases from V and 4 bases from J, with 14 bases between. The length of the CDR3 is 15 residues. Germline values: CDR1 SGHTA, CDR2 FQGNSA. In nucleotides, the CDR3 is TGTGCCAGCAGCCAAGGGCAGCTCTTTAATGAAAAACTGTTTTTT. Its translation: CASSQGQLFNEKLFF.